The present entry profiles one T cell receptor beta chain with its context. Its antigen remains unknown. The data originate from a study of T cell clusters in autoimmune cytopenias. Across the study: A median of about 50,000 TRB reads per sample yielded a median approximately 2,200 distinct clonotypes.

TRB was amplified by touch-down multiplex PCR, primer pools A and B combined. For each CDR3 protein, TCRdb gives one entry from its re-call of the multiplex PCR reads, without DNA. This listing includes around 15,000 distinct CDR3 sequences. Study results and caveats: TRB repertoire shifts in secondary cytopenia and chronic lymphocytic leukemia mostly reflected lymphoma, not autoimmunity.

Each sample's input was roughly 250 ng genomic DNA, 35,000 to 40,000 genome equivalents. The CDR3 totals 14 residues. CDR1 is KGHSH and CDR2 is LQKENI in the germline V gene. The sequenced material came from peripheral blood. This TCR came from a human donor with an autoimmune cytopenia or autoimmune hepatitis (not recorded which). This chain joins TRBV18 and TRBJ2-1; the D call from TCRdb, TRBD2, cannot be confirmed without DNA. Here the CDR3 reads CASSASLSYNEQFF.